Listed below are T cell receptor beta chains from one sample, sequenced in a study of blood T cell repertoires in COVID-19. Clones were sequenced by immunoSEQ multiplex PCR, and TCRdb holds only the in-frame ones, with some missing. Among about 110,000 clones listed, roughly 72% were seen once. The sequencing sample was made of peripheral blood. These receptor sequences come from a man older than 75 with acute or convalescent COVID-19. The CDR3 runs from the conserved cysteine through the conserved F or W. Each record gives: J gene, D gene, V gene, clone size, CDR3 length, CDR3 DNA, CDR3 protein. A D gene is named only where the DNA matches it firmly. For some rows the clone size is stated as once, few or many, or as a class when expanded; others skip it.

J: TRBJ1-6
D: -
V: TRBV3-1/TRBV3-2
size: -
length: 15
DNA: TGTGCCAGCAGCCAACAGGGGTTAGCCAATTCACCCCTCCACTTT
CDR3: CASSQQGLANSPLHF

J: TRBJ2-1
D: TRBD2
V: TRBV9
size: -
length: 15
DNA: TGTGCCAGCAGCGCTGGGACTAGCGCTCGTAATGAGCAGTTCTTC
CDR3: CASSAGTSARNEQFF

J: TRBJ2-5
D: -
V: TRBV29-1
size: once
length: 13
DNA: TGCAGCGTTACCCCGACAGCTGCGGAGACCCAGTACTTC
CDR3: CSVTPTAAETQYF

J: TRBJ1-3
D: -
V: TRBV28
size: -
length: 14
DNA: TGTGCCAGCAGTTTATTGGCAGGGGGAAACACCATATATTTT
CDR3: CASSLLAGGNTIYF

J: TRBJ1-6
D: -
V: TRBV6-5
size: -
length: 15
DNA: TGTGCCAGCAGTTACTCGCGAAGGGGCAATTCACCCCTCCACTTT
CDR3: CASSYSRRGNSPLHF

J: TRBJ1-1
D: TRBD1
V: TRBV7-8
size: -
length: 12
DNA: TGTGCCAGCAGCCCCGGACAGGGCGTAGCTTTCTTT
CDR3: CASSPGQGVAFF

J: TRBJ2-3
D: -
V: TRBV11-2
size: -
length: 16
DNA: TGTGCCAGCAGCATTAACGGACAGGGAGGGACAGATACGCAGTATTTT
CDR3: CASSINGQGGTDTQYF

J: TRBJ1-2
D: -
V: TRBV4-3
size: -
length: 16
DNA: TGCGCCAGCAGCCACCTAGGCCGCGAAGTCCCTTATGGCTACACCTTC
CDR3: CASSHLGREVPYGYTF

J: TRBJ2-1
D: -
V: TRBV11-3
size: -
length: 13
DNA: TGTGCCAGCAGCTTGGGACTCCTAAATGAGCAGTTCTTC
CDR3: CASSLGLLNEQFF

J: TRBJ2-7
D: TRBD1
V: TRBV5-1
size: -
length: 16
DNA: TGCGCCAGCAGCTTGTTCCCTGGACAGGGGGTCAACGAGCAGTACTTC
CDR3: CASSLFPGQGVNEQYF

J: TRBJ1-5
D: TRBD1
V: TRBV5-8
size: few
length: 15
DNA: TGTGCCAGCAGCCCCAGGGGGACCAGCAATCAGCCCCAGCATTTT
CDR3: CASSPRGTSNQPQHF

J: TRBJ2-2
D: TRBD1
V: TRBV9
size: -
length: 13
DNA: TGTGCCAGCACACAGGGGGACACCGGGGAGCTGTTTTTT
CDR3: CASTQGDTGELFF

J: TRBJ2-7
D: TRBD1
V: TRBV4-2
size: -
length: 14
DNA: TGTGCCAGCAGCCATCGAGGACAGGGCTACGAGCAGTACTTC
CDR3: CASSHRGQGYEQYF

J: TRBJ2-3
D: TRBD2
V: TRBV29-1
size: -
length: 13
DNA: TGCAGCGGCGGGACTAGGGCCACAGATACGCAGTATTTT
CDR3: CSGGTRATDTQYF